Described below is a single TCR beta chain sequence and its context. Antigen specificity is unknown. Germline V gene sequence: CDR1 LNHNV, CDR2 YYDKDF (reference sequence). This CDR3 is 17 amino acids long. The ends lost 6 bases at V and 0 bases at J; junction bases unmatched: 5. This specimen comes from a study of brain metastases from non-small cell lung cancer. Study outcomes and limitations: TCR repertoires overlapped largely between brain metastases and matched primaries. T-cell clones appeared expanded in around 64% of brain metastases relative to matched primary tumors. T-cell infiltration was lower in brain metastases than primaries (P < 0.001).

This table comes from immunoSEQ multiplex PCR, and its TCRdb copy is limited to in-frame clones, with some not included. The sample lists approximately 2,200 clones, about 89% occurring once. The sample taken for sequencing was primary lung tumor tissue. This clonotype originated in a donor at least 40 years old with non-small cell lung cancer. This chain joins TRBV15 and TRBJ2-3, with 14 bases that match TRBD2. For the CDR3, the DNA is TGTGCCACCAGGCGGGGACTAGCGGGAGTAAGCACAGATACGCAGTATTTT. Amino acid sequence: CATRRGLAGVSTDTQYF.